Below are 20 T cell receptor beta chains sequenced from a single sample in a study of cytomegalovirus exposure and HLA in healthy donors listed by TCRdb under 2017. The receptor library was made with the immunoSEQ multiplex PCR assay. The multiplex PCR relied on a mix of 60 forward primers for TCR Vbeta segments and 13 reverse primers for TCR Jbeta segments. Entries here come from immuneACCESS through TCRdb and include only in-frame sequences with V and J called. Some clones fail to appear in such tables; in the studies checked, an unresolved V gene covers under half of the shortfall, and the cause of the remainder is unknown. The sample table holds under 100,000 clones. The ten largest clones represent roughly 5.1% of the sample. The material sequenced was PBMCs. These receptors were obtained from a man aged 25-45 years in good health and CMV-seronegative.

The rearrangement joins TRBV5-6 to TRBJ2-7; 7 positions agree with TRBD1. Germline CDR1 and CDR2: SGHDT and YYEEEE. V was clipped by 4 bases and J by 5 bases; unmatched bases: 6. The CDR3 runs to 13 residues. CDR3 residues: CASSLTGIHEQYF. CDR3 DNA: TGTGCCAGCAGCCTGACAGGGATCCACGAGCAGTACTTC.

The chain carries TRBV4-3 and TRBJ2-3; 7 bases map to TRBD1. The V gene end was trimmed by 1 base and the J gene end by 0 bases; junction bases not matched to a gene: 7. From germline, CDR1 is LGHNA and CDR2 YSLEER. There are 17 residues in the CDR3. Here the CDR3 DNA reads TGCGCCAGCAGCCAAGGTGGGACAGCCACTAGCACAGATACGCAGTATTTT. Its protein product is CASSQGGTATSTDTQYF.

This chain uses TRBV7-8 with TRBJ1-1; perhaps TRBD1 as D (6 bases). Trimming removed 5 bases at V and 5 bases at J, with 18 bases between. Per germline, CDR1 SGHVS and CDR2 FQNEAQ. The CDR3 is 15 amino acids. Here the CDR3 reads CASSPTGGERTEAFF. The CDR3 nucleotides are TGTGCCAGCAGCCCTACTGGGGGCGAGCGGACTGAAGCTTTCTTT.

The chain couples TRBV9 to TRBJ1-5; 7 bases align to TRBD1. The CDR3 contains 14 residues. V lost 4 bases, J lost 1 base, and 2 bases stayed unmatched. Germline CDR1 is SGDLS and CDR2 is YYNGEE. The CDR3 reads CASSSTGSNQPQHF. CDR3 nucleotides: TGTGCCAGCAGCTCGACAGGGAGCAATCAGCCCCAGCATTTT.

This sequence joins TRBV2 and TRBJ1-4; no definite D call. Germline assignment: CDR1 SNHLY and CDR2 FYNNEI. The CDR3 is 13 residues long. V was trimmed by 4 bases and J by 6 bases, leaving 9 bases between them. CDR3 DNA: TGTGCCAGCAGTGGATTAGCTGATGAAAAACTGTTTTTT. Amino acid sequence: CASSGLADEKLFF.

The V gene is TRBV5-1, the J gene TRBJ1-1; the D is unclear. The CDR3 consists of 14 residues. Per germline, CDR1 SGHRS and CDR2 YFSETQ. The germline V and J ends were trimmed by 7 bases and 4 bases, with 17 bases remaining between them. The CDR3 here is CASGLWQRSTEAFF. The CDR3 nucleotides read TGCGCCAGCGGCCTTTGGCAGAGGAGCACTGAAGCTTTCTTT.

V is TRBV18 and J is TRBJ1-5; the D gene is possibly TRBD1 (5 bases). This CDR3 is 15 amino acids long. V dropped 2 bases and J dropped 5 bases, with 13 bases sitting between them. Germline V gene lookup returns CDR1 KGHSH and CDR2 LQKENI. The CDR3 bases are TGTGCCAGCTCACCAGGAGGGACGGAAGATCAGCCCCAGCATTTT. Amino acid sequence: CASSPGGTEDQPQHF.

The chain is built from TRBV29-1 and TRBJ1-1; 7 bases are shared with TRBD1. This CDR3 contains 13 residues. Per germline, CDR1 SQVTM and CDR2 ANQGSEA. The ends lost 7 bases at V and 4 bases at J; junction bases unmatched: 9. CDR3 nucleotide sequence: TGCAGCGACGGACAGGTTTTGGGCACTGAAGCTTTCTTT. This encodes CSDGQVLGTEAFF.

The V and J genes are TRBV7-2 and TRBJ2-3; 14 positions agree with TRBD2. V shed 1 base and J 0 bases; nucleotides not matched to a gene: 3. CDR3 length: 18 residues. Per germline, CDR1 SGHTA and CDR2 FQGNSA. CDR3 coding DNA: TGTGCCAGCAGCTTAGTCGGGACTAGCGGGAGTAGCACAGATACGCAGTATTTT. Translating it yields CASSLVGTSGSSTDTQYF.

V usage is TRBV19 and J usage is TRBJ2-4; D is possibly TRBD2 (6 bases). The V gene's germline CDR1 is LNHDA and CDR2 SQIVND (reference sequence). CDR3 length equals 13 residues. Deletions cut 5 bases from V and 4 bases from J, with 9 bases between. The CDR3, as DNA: TGTGCCAGTAGTTGGGACTTAAAAAACATTCAGTACTTC. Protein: CASSWDLKNIQYF.

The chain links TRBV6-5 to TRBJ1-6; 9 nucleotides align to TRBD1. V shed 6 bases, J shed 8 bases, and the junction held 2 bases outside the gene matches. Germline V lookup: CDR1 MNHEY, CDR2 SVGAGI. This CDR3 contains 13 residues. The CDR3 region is CASRRTGDSPLHF. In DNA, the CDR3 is TGTGCCAGCAGGAGGACAGGGGATTCACCCCTCCACTTT.

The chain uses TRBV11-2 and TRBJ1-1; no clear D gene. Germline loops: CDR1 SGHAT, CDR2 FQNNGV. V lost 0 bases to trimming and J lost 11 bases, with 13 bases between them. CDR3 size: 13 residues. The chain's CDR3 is CASSLDYPAGAFF. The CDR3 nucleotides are TGTGCCAGCAGCTTAGATTATCCGGCCGGGGCTTTCTTT.

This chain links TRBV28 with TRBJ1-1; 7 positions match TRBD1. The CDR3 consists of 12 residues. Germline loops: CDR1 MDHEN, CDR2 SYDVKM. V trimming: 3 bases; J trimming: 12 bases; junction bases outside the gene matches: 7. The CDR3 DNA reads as TGTGCCAGCAGTTTGGCAGGGGGTACGCCTTTCTTT. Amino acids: CASSLAGGTPFF.

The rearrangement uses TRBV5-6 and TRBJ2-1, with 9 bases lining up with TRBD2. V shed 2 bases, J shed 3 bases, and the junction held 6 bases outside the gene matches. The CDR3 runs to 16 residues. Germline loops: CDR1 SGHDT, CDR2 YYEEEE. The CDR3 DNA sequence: TGTGCCAGCAGCTTACCGGGACTAGCCCACTACAATGAGCAGTTCTTC. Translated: CASSLPGLAHYNEQFF.

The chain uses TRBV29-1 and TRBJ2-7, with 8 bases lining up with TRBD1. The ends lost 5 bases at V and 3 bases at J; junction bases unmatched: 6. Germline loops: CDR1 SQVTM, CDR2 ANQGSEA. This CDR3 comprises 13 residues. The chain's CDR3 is CSVILGTGYEQYF. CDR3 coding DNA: TGCAGCGTTATCTTGGGGACAGGCTACGAGCAGTACTTC.

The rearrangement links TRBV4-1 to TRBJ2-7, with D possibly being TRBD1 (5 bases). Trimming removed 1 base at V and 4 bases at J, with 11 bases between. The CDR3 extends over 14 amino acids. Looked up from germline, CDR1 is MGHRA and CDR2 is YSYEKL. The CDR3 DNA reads TGCGCCAGCAGCCAAGCACAGGTAGGGTACGAGCAGTACTTC. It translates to CASSQAQVGYEQYF.

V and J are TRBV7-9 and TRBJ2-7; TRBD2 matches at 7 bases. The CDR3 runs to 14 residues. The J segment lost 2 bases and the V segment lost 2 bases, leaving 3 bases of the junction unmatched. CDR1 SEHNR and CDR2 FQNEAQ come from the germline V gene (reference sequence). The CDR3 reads CASSLLGLAYEQYF. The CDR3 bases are TGTGCCAGCAGCTTATTAGGACTAGCCTACGAGCAGTACTTC.

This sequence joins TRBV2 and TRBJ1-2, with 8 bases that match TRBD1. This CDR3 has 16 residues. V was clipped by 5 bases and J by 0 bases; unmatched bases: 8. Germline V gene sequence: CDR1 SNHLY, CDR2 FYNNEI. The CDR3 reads CASSFPGTGTNYGYTF. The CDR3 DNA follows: TGTGCCAGCAGTTTTCCCGGGACAGGCACTAACTATGGCTACACCTTC.

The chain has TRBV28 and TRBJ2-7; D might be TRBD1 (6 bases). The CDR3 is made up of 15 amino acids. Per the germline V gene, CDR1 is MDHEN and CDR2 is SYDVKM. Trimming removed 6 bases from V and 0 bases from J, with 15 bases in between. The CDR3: CASRRDNRDSYEQYF. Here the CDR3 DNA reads TGTGCCAGCAGACGAGACAACAGGGACTCCTACGAGCAGTACTTC.

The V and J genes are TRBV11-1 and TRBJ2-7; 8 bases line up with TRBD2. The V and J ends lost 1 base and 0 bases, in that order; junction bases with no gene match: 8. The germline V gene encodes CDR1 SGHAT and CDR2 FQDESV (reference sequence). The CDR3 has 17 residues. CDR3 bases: TGTGCCAGCAGCTTAGTTGGAGCGGGGGCCCGCTCCTACGAGCAGTACTTC. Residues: CASSLVGAGARSYEQYF. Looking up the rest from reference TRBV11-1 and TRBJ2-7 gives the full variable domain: EAEVAQSPRYKITEKSQAVAFWCDPISGHATLYWYRQILGQGPELLVQFQDESVVDDSQLPKDRFSAERLKGVDSTLKIQPAELGDSAMYLCASSLVGAGARSYEQYFGPGTRLTVT.